This TCR beta chain was recorded in a study of blood T cell repertoires in COVID-19. The wider study: Acute and convalescent COVID-19 samples came from the United States, Italy and Spain. PBMCs, B-cell-depleted T cells, or T cells were the source of the cDNA or gDNA that made up the material.

Trimming left V 0 bases short and J 8 bases short, with 11 bases between. There are 13 residues in the CDR3. Looked up from germline, CDR1 is SGHRS and CDR2 is YFSETQ. As for this clone: Additional DNA sequences in this sample encode the identical CDR3.

In the original workflow: For nucleated cells, counts were estimated from reference gene primer amplification. This table comes from immunoSEQ multiplex PCR, and its TCRdb copy is limited to in-frame clones, with some not included. V, J and clone size were drawn from that table, and D and trimming were deduced from the DNA. The sample holds about 340,000 clones, around 91% seen once. Specimen: peripheral blood. This TCR came from a woman under 30 who had recovered from COVID-19. The chain carries TRBV5-1 and TRBJ1-2, with a possible D match to TRBD1 (6 bases). In DNA, the CDR3 is TGCGCCAGCAGCTTGGGGCAGGGGAACGGCTACACCTTC. Its translation is CASSLGQGNGYTF.